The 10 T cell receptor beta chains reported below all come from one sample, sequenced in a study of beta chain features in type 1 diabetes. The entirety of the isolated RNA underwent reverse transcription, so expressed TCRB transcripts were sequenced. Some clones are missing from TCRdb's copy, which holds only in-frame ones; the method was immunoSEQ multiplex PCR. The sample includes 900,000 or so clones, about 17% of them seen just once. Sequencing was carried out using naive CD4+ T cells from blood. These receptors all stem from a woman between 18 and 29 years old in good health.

Here the CDR3 reads CTAVRFDEQFF. CDR3 sequence (DNA): TGCACCGCGGTCCGATTCGATGAGCAGTTCTTC. The chain joins TRBV20-1 to TRBJ2-1, with D hard to call. Germline CDR1 DFQATT, CDR2 SNEGSKA (reference sequence). The CDR3 covers 11 residues.

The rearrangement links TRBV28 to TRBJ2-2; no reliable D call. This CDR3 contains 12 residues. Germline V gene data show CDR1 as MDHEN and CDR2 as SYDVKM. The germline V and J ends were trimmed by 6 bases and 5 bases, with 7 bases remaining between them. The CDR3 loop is CASRRRTGELFF. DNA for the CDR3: TGTGCCAGCAGGAGAAGGACCGGGGAGCTGTTTTTT.

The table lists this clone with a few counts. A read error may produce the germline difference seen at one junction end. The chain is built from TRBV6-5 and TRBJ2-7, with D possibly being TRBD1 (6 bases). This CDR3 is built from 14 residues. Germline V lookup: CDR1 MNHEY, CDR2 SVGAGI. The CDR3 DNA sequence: TGTGCCAGCAGAGATACAGGGTTCTCCCACGAGCAGTACTTC. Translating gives CASRDTGFSHEQYF.

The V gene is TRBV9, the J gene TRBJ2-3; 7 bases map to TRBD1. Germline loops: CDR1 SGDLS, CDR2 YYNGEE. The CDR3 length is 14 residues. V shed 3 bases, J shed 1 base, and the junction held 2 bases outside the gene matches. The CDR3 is CASSAGTGTDTQYF. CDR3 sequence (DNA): TGTGCCAGCAGCGCCGGGACAGGCACAGATACGCAGTATTTT. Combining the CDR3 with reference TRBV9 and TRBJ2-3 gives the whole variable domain DSGVTQTPKHLITATGQRVTLRCSPRSGDLSVYWYQQSLDQGLQFLIQYYNGEERAKGNILERFSAQQFPDLHSELNLSSLELGDSALYFCASSAGTGTDTQYFGPGTRLTVL.

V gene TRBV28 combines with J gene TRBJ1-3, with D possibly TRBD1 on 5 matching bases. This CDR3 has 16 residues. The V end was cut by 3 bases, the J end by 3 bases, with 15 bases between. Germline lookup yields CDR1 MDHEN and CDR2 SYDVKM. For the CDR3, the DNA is TGTGCCAGCAGTTTTTCCCCAGGGCGAGGTGGAAACACCATATATTTT. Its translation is CASSFSPGRGGNTIYF.

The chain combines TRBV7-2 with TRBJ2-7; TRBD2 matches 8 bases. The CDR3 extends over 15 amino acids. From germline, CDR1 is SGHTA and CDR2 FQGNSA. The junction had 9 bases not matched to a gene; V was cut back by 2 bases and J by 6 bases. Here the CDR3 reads CASSLTAGLEGEQYF. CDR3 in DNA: TGTGCCAGCAGCTTAACGGCGGGACTAGAGGGCGAGCAGTACTTC.

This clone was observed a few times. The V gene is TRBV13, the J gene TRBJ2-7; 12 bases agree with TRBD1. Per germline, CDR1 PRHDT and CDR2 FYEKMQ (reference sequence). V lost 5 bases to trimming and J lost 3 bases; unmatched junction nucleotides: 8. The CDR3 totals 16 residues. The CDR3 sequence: CASSRSGTGGNYEQYF. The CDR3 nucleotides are TGTGCCAGCAGCCGATCCGGGACAGGGGGCAACTACGAGCAGTACTTC.

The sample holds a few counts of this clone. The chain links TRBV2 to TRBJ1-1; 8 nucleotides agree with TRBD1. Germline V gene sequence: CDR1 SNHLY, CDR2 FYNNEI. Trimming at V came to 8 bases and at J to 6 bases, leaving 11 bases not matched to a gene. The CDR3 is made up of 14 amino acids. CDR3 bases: TGTGCCAGCGGACAGGGACGGAAGGTATCTGAAGCTTTCTTT. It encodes CASGQGRKVSEAFF. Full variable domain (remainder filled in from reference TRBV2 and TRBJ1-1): EPEVTQTPSHQVTQMGQEVILRCVPISNHLYFYWYRQILGQKVEFLVSFYNNEISEKSEIFDDQFSVERPDGSNFTLKIRSTKLEDSAMYFCASGQGRKVSEAFFGQGTRLTVV.

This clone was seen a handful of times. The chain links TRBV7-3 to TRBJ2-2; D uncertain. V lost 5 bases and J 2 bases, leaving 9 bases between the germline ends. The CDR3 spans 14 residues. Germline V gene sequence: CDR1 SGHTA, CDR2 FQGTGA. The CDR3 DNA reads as TGTGCCAGCAGCGCGGACGGAAACACCGGGGAGCTGTTTTTT. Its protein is CASSADGNTGELFF.

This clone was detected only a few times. Here the CDR3 DNA reads TGTGCCAGCAGTTATACAGAGGACACTGAAGCTTTCTTT. Translating gives CASSYTEDTEAFF. This chain uses TRBV2 with TRBJ1-1; D gene unclear. Germline CDR1 reads SNHLY; CDR2 reads FYNNEI. The CDR3 is 13 residues long. Trimming removed 5 bases at V and 3 bases at J, with 10 bases between.